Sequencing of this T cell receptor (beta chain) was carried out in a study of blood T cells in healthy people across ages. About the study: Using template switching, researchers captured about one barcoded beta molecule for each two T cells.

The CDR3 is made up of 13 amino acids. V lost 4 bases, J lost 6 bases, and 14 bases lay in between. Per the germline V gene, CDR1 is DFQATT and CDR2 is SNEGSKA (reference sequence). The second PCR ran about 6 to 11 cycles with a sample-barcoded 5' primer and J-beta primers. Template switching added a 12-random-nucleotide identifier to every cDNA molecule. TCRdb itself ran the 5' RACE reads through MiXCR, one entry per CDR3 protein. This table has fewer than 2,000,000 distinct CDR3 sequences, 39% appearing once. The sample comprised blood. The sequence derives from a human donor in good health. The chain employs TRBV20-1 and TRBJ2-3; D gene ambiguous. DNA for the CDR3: TGCAGTGCTACTCGCCAGACGGACGATACGCAGTATTTT. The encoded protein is CSATRQTDDTQYF.